The 26 T cell receptor beta chains reported below all come from one sample, sequenced in a study of T cell repertoires in cytomegalovirus infection. TCRdb analysed the reads with MiXCR anew, one entry per CDR3 protein. The data show about 230,000 distinct CDR3 sequences, approximately 22% seen once. Sequenced material: CD8+ T cells from PBMCs. Receptors were obtained from a human donor in good health (CMV status not recorded). Some clones in this sample may be carry-over from other donors' samples.

In its sample, this clonotype was seen a few times. The V and J genes are TRBV12-3 or TRBV12-4 and TRBJ2-5; 7 positions match TRBD2. V was clipped by 7 bases and J by 5 bases; unmatched bases: 7. The CDR3 contains 13 residues. CDR3 nucleotide sequence: TGTGCCAGCACCCTGGGAGGGGACGAGACCCAGTACTTC. It translates to CASTLGGDETQYF.

DNA of the CDR3: TGTGCCAGTAGTTTCTCCCCAGGGGCTCATAATGAGCAGTTCTTC. It specifies CASSFSPGAHNEQFF. This chain joins TRBV19 and TRBJ2-1; tentative D call: TRBD1 (6 bases). Per the germline V gene, CDR1 is LNHDA and CDR2 is SQIVND (reference sequence). CDR3 length: 15 residues. The V end lost 5 bases, the J end lost 7 bases, and 18 bases lay between the germline ends.

This clonotype was counted a few times. J is TRBJ2-3 and V is TRBV13; D perhaps matches TRBD2 (6 bases). The CDR3 has 15 residues. The germline gives CDR1 PRHDT, CDR2 FYEKMQ (reference sequence). Trimming took 5 bases from V and 0 from J, leaving 12 bases between them. The DNA of the CDR3 is TGTGCCAGCAGCCCGGGGGAGTTTAGCACAGATACGCAGTATTTT. Protein product: CASSPGEFSTDTQYF.

The table lists this clonotype with a few counts. The chain has TRBV28 and TRBJ2-1, with 15 bases that match TRBD2. This CDR3 has 18 amino acids. CDR1 is MDHEN, CDR2 SYDVKM, per germline. V shed 5 bases and J 6 bases; nucleotides not matched to a gene: 11. The CDR3 loop is CASSTPRTSGGAGNEQFF. Here the CDR3 DNA reads TGTGCCAGCAGTACCCCAAGGACTAGCGGGGGGGCCGGCAATGAGCAGTTCTTC. Full variable domain (rest looked up from reference TRBV28 and TRBJ2-1): DVKVTQSSRYLVKRTGEKVFLECVQDMDHENMFWYRQDPGLGLRLIYFSYDVKMKEKGDIPEGYSVSREKKERFSLILESASTNQTSMYLCASSTPRTSGGAGNEQFFGPGTRLTVL.

In its sample, this clonotype was seen many times. The V and J genes are TRBV7-2 and TRBJ2-1; either TRBD1 or TRBD2 may fit D (5 bases each). V lost 1 base to trimming and J lost 4 bases, with 17 bases between them. The germline V gene has CDR1 SGHTA and CDR2 FQGNSA. The CDR3 runs 17 residues. This CDR3 reads CASSLDPGPRRYNEQFF. CDR3 in DNA: TGTGCCAGCAGCTTAGACCCGGGACCCCGCCGGTACAATGAGCAGTTCTTC.

This clonotype was seen many times. This chain joins TRBV7-2 and TRBJ2-1, with D uncertain. This CDR3 has 13 residues. Trimming removed 5 bases from V and 7 bases from J, with 12 bases in between. The germline CDR1 and CDR2 sequences are SGHTA and FQGNSA. The CDR3 nucleotides are TGTGCCAGCAGCCCTCCTAGTGGAAATGAGCAGTTCTTC. Translated, it gives CASSPPSGNEQFF.

This clonotype was detected only a few times. The chain has TRBV15 and TRBJ1-6, with TRBD1 identical over 9 bases. CDR3 size: 18 residues. Germline trimming cut 3 bases from V and 3 bases from J; bases unmatched to any gene: 9. Germline assignment: CDR1 LNHNV and CDR2 YYDKDF (reference sequence). CDR3 nucleotide sequence: TGTGCCACCAGCAGGGAGGGACAGGGCCACTTCTATAATTCACCCCTCCACTTT. Translated, it gives CATSREGQGHFYNSPLHF. Full variable domain (outside the CDR3, taken from reference TRBV15 and TRBJ1-6): DAMVIQNPRYQVTQFGKPVTLSCSQTLNHNVMYWYQQKSSQAPKLLFHYYDKDFNNEADTPDNFQSRRPNTSFCFLDIRSPGLGDTAMYLCATSREGQGHFYNSPLHFGNGTRLTVT.

This clonotype was observed many times. This chain joins TRBV12-3 or TRBV12-4 and TRBJ2-5; a possible D gene is TRBD1 (5 bases). Between the trimmed V and J ends, which lost 5 bases and 5 bases, there was a span of 15 bases. CDR3 length equals 14 residues. This CDR3 reads CASSNQGSVETQYF. The DNA of the CDR3 is TGTGCCAGCAGTAATCAGGGATCTGTGGAGACCCAGTACTTC.

Only a few counts were recorded for this clonotype. The chain combines TRBV30 with TRBJ1-1, with no clear D. Germline CDR1 is GTSNPN and CDR2 is SVGIG (reference sequence). This CDR3 comprises 13 residues. Trimming stripped 1 base from V and 5 bases from J, with 11 bases between. In DNA form, the CDR3 reads TGTGCCTGGAGTGGACCCGGGATGACTGAAGCTTTCTTT. This translates into CAWSGPGMTEAFF.

The chain combines TRBV10-3 with TRBJ1-5; TRBD1 aligns across 10 bases. The ends lost 10 bases at V and 6 bases at J; junction bases unmatched: 6. Germline V lookup: CDR1 ENHRY, CDR2 SYGVKD. This CDR3 is built from 13 residues. For the CDR3, the DNA is TGTGCCAGCTCGACAGGGGGCACTCAGCCCCAGCATTTT. This codes for CASSTGGTQPQHF.

The V and J genes are TRBV2 and TRBJ2-7; no clear D. Germline V CDR1 and CDR2: SNHLY, FYNNEI. The CDR3 has 17 residues. The ends were cut back, 6 bases at V and 0 bases at J, with 21 bases in the middle. CDR3 in DNA: TGTGCCAGCAGCACCCCAGTAGTCGGGTCCTCCTCCTACGAGCAGTACTTC. Amino acids: CASSTPVVGSSSYEQYF.

This clonotype was found a few times. This sequence joins TRBV12-3 or TRBV12-4 and TRBJ2-7, with a tentative D call TRBD1 (5 bases). The V and J ends lost 5 bases and 4 bases respectively, with 15 bases between them. CDR3 size: 14 residues. This CDR3 reads CASSPVGRGYEQYF. The CDR3 bases are TGTGCCAGCAGTCCGGTGGGTAGGGGTTACGAGCAGTACTTC.

This clonotype has just one count. The chain uses TRBV2 and TRBJ1-2; D ambiguous. The CDR3 covers 14 residues. Germline CDR1 SNHLY, CDR2 FYNNEI. The V and J ends lost 7 bases and 4 bases respectively, with 16 bases between them. The CDR3 nucleotides are TGTGCCAGCAAGGTGGAACAGACGATCTATGGCTACACCTTC. It codes for CASKVEQTIYGYTF.

This chain connects TRBV11-2 to TRBJ2-3; TRBD1 agrees at 11 bases. V shed 5 bases, J shed 4 bases, and the junction held 8 bases outside the gene matches. This CDR3 is 16 amino acids long. CDR1 SGHAT and CDR2 FQNNGV come from the germline V gene. The CDR3 DNA follows: TGTGCCAGCAGCCCTTGGACAGGGGGCGCATCAGATACGCAGTATTTT. This gives the protein CASSPWTGGASDTQYF.

This clonotype has just a few counts. V usage is TRBV7-6 and J usage is TRBJ2-7, with D perhaps being TRBD1 or TRBD2 (5 bases each). This CDR3 has 14 residues. Trimming removed 1 base from V and 3 bases from J, with 10 bases in between. Germline CDR1 SGHVS, CDR2 FNYEAQ. Here the CDR3 reads CASSLGGIDYEQYF. The CDR3 DNA reads as TGTGCCAGCAGCTTAGGGGGGATAGACTACGAGCAGTACTTC.

The J gene is TRBJ2-1, the V gene TRBV28; D perhaps matches TRBD2 (5 bases). The germline gives CDR1 MDHEN, CDR2 SYDVKM. The CDR3 contains 15 residues. V was pared by 8 bases and J by 7 bases, with 21 bases between. Here the CDR3 DNA reads TGTGCCAGCGCGAGAGGGCTTAGTAGCTCGAATGAGCAGTTCTTC. Translating gives CASARGLSSSNEQFF.

This clonotype was counted only a few times. V usage is TRBV29-1 and J usage is TRBJ2-7; 13 nucleotides align to TRBD2. Trimming cost V 1 base and J 0 bases; bases outside gene matches: 6. CDR3 length: 17 amino acids. Germline loops: CDR1 SQVTM, CDR2 ANQGSEA. The CDR3 is CSVEGTSGGQSSYEQYF. CDR3 coding DNA: TGCAGCGTTGAAGGGACTAGCGGGGGCCAGAGCTCCTACGAGCAGTACTTC.

CDR3 protein: CSARHGERTVYNEQFF. The CDR3 DNA sequence: TGCAGTGCTAGACATGGGGAGCGGACAGTTTACAATGAGCAGTTCTTC. The V gene is TRBV20-1, the J gene TRBJ2-1; D perhaps matches TRBD1 (6 bases). Trimming removed 2 bases from V and 4 bases from J, with 18 bases in between. The CDR3 is 16 amino acids. CDR1 and CDR2 from the germline V gene are DFQATT and SNEGSKA (reference sequence).

J is TRBJ1-2 and V is TRBV5-1, with D unresolved. CDR1 SGHRS and CDR2 YFSETQ come from the germline V gene. The V and J ends lost 0 bases and 2 bases respectively, with 11 bases between them. This CDR3 spans 15 amino acids. The CDR3 DNA sequence: TGCGCCAGCAGCTTGGACCTAGGACGAAACTATGGCTACACCTTC. Protein: CASSLDLGRNYGYTF.

The V call is TRBV20-1, the J call TRBJ1-1, with 7 positions matching TRBD1. This CDR3 is built from 15 residues. Germline loops: CDR1 DFQATT, CDR2 SNEGSKA (reference sequence). The V gene end was trimmed by 1 base and the J gene end by 4 bases; junction bases not matched to a gene: 9. CDR3 in amino acids: CSARGVEGAGTEAFF. The CDR3 coding sequence is TGCAGTGCTAGAGGGGTTGAGGGGGCCGGCACTGAAGCTTTCTTT.

In its sample, this clonotype was seen many times. V usage is TRBV12-3 or TRBV12-4 and J usage is TRBJ2-1; tentative D call: TRBD2 (5 bases). Trimming took 6 bases from V and 9 from J, leaving 12 bases between them. This CDR3 has 12 amino acids. The CDR3 coding sequence is TGTGCCAGCAGGAACACTGAGGGTGAGCAGTTCTTC. It yields the protein CASRNTEGEQFF.

J is TRBJ2-2 and V is TRBV7-8, with D unresolved. Trimming removed 8 bases at V and 6 bases at J, with 19 bases between. The CDR3 has 15 amino acids. From germline, CDR1 is SGHVS and CDR2 FQNEAQ. CDR3 sequence: CASYASDLGSGELFF. The CDR3, as DNA: TGTGCCAGCTACGCGTCGGACCTAGGGTCCGGGGAGCTGTTTTTT.

This clonotype was recorded many times. This sequence joins TRBV6-1 and TRBJ1-4; D remains ambiguous. The CDR3 extends over 13 amino acids. Germline CDR1 is MNHNS and CDR2 is SASEGT. The V gene lost 3 bases and the J gene lost 6 bases, with 8 bases spanning the gap. The CDR3 region has the DNA TGTGCCAGCAGTGATCTGTTCGATGAAAAACTGTTTTTT. It is translated as CASSDLFDEKLFF.

This clonotype was counted at least ten times. The V call is TRBV7-9, the J call TRBJ2-7, with 8 bases lining up with TRBD1. Trimming cost V 5 bases and J 7 bases; bases outside gene matches: 7. CDR3 length equals 13 residues. Germline CDR1 and CDR2: SEHNR and FQNEAQ (reference sequence). CDR3 residues: CASSLTGVGEQYF. The CDR3 region has the DNA TGTGCCAGCAGCCTGACAGGGGTGGGGGAGCAGTACTTC.

The chain uses TRBV19 and TRBJ2-3; D might be TRBD1 (5 bases). Germline values: CDR1 LNHDA, CDR2 SQIVND (reference sequence). CDR3 size: 15 residues. Trimming stripped 2 bases from V and 4 bases from J, with 13 bases between. The DNA of the CDR3 is TGTGCCAGTAGTATAAGTCCTTCAGGGTCAGATACGCAGTATTTT. Translation gives CASSISPSGSDTQYF.

The rearrangement uses TRBV12-3 or TRBV12-4 and TRBJ2-3; 7 bases map to TRBD1. Losses at the gene ends were 4 bases for V and 4 bases for J; bases not matched to a gene: 2. The CDR3 spans 13 residues. The CDR3 nucleotides read TGTGCCAGCAGTTGGGGACAGCCAGATACGCAGTATTTT. This sequence encodes CASSWGQPDTQYF.